The clone carrying this T cell receptor beta chain turned up a few times. The CDR3 has 16 amino acids. Germline V gene data show CDR1 as SGHTA and CDR2 as FQGTGA. V lost 5 bases to trimming and J lost 2 bases; unmatched junction nucleotides: 3. Each CDR3 protein gets one entry after TCRdb re-called the 5' RACE reads with MiXCR. Among under 85,000 distinct CDR3 sequences, 10% to 15% were seen once, and the ten largest hold about 14%. The data derive from a study of early T cells in non-severe SARS-CoV-2 infection. This clonotype was obtained from an adult who was a healthcare worker with PCR-confirmed SARS-CoV-2 infection or an uninfected control (not recorded which). The donor label of this sample is uncertain. The source material was whole blood, sampled at baseline. This chain links TRBV7-3 with TRBJ2-2, with 12 bases matching TRBD2. The CDR3 region is CASSPGLAGNTGELFF. The CDR3 DNA reads as TGTGCCAGCAGCCCTGGACTAGCGGGAAACACCGGGGAGCTGTTTTTT.